This T cell receptor (beta chain) was observed in a study of immune evolution from preneoplasia to lung adenocarcinoma. In the study overall: HLA loss of heterozygosity: under 7.5% AIS, over 12% MIA, around 33% ADC, none AAH. Study results and limitations: Top clone frequencies peaked in normal lung, apparently declining through invasive adenocarcinoma.

Data came from immunoSEQ multiplex PCR; TCRdb stores just in-frame clones and leaves some out. The sample yields some 41,000 clones, around 79% seen once. Resections took place in Japan or China from the mid-2010s to the late 2010s. Worth noting for this clone: The antigen remains undetermined.

The CDR3 sequence is 18 residues long. V was clipped by 4 bases and J by 4 bases, with 24 bases between them. Germline V CDR1 and CDR2: LGHNT, FRNRAP. The sequencing sample was made of FFPE invasive lung adenocarcinoma tissue. This chain uses TRBV12-5 with TRBJ2-3; D assignment may be TRBD1 or TRBD2 (6 bases each). The TCR originated in a person aged 55 to 69 with lung adenocarcinoma. CDR3 DNA sequence: TGTGCTAGTGGTTCCTACCGAGGGGGGTTCGAGGGTGCAGATACGCAGTATTTT. It is translated as CASGSYRGGFEGADTQYF.